A single T cell receptor beta chain is shown here with its context. Produced via immunoSEQ multiplex PCR; TCRdb's table is partial and in-frame only. The sample consists of about 220,000 clones, around 88% of them appearing once. The cohort comprised adults aged roughly 18 to 90 years residing in under 30 US areas. The sample belongs to a study of blood T cell repertoires in COVID-19. Per germline, CDR1 LNHDA and CDR2 SQIVND (reference sequence). Unmatched junction bases numbered 6, after V lost 6 bases and J lost 5 bases. The CDR3 has 14 amino acids. This TCR came from a woman aged 50 to 60 with acute COVID-19. Material: PBMCs or T cells enriched from blood (not recorded which). V usage is TRBV19 and J usage is TRBJ2-5, with TRBD1 matching over 10 bases. The CDR3 reads CASRRQGAGETQYF. The CDR3 DNA reads as TGTGCCAGTAGGAGACAGGGGGCCGGGGAGACCCAGTACTTC.